The clone carrying this T cell receptor beta chain was detected a few times. The germline V gene encodes CDR1 KGHDR and CDR2 SFDVKD. CDR3 length equals 18 residues. The J segment lost 5 bases and the V segment lost 4 bases, leaving 9 bases of the junction unmatched. This specimen comes from a study of CD8+CD57+ T cells in acquired aplastic anemia. Study at large: Sorted CD4+ and CD8+ cell DNA averaged roughly 3.2 ug.

Both TCR beta VDJ combination and CDR3 sequence profiling were carried out. Genomic DNA was the template for this profiling. TCRdb re-derived calls from the reads in MiXCR, one entry per CDR3 protein. The table includes about 210,000 distinct CDR3 sequences, around 60% detected once. The sequencing input was sorted CD4+, CD8+, or CD8+CD57+ T cells (not recorded which) from PBMCs. The receptor comes from a human donor in good health. The chain uses TRBV24-1 and TRBJ2-5; 16 bases map to TRBD2. The CDR3 is CATSDPGLAGGPVETQYF. The DNA for the CDR3 is TGTGCCACCAGTGACCCGGGACTAGCGGGAGGGCCTGTGGAGACCCAGTACTTC.